The 26 T cell receptor beta chains below come from one sample, sequenced in a study of identical twins. TCRdb passed the 5' RACE reads through MiXCR, listing each CDR3 protein once. Of 200,000 to 250,000 distinct CDR3 sequences listed, about 6.7% are singletons. These data were likewise used in another study, on T cells expressing NK-cell markers.

Sequenced material: CD8+ T cells sorted from blood. Receptors were obtained from a woman younger than 35 in good health.

In its sample, this clonotype was seen many times. This rearrangement joins TRBV7-2 to TRBJ2-3; perhaps TRBD1 as D (5 bases). Per germline, CDR1 SGHTA and CDR2 FQGNSA. Trimming pared 5 bases from V and 4 bases from J, leaving 7 bases between. The CDR3 covers 12 residues. CDR3 region: CASSLTADTQYF. Here the CDR3 DNA reads TGTGCCAGCAGCCTGACAGCAGATACGCAGTATTTT.

This clonotype was recorded at least ten times. This chain connects TRBV12-3 or TRBV12-4 to TRBJ2-1; TRBD2 aligns across 10 bases. V was clipped by 7 bases and J by 4 bases; unmatched bases: 7. The CDR3 consists of 15 residues. The CDR3 sequence is CASIELAGAYNEQFF. CDR3 DNA: TGTGCCAGCATCGAGCTAGCGGGAGCGTACAATGAGCAGTTCTTC.

The chain links TRBV19 to TRBJ2-7; unclear D gene. V lost 6 bases and J 6 bases, leaving 9 bases between the germline ends. The CDR3 totals 11 residues. Germline V gene lookup returns CDR1 LNHDA and CDR2 SQIVND (reference sequence). CDR3 protein: CASRAASEQYF. In nucleotides, the CDR3 is TGTGCCAGTAGGGCCGCCTCCGAGCAGTACTTC.

There are many counts of this clonotype. V gene TRBV12-3 or TRBV12-4 combines with J gene TRBJ1-2, with unresolved D. The CDR3 is 13 residues long. The germline V and J ends were trimmed by 3 bases and 2 bases, with 7 bases remaining between them. CDR3 DNA: TGTGCCAGCAGTTTGAGTCAGAACTATGGCTACACCTTC. Amino acids: CASSLSQNYGYTF.

This clonotype was observed a handful of times. One end of the junction varies from germline; a read error may be responsible. The genes are TRBV20-1 and TRBJ2-7; 8 positions agree with TRBD2. The CDR3 length is 16 residues. The germline V gene encodes CDR1 DFQATT and CDR2 SNEGSKA (reference sequence). The CDR3 spells CCARDPGSGDIYEQYF. CDR3 coding DNA: TGCTGTGCTAGAGATCCGGGTAGCGGGGACATCTACGAGCAGTACTTC.

This chain links TRBV19 with TRBJ2-7; D gene ambiguous. The V and J ends lost 4 bases and 6 bases respectively, with 13 bases between them. Germline CDR1 is LNHDA and CDR2 is SQIVND (reference sequence). CDR3 length: 13 amino acids. The CDR3 loop is CASSRIPLSEQYF. In DNA form, the CDR3 reads TGTGCCAGTAGTAGGATTCCACTAAGCGAGCAGTACTTC.

The gene calls are TRBV11-2 and TRBJ2-3; D possibly corresponds to TRBD2 (6 bases). The CDR3 covers 12 residues. CDR1 and CDR2 from the germline V gene are SGHAT and FQNNGV. CDR3 amino acids: CVSRGLQDTQYF. The CDR3 nucleotides read TGTGTGAGCCGGGGGTTACAAGATACGCAGTATTTT.

V usage is TRBV7-9 and J usage is TRBJ2-5; 9 bases agree with TRBD2. Germline V CDR1 and CDR2: SEHNR, FQNEAQ (reference sequence). The ends lost 1 base at V and 5 bases at J; junction bases unmatched: 5. The CDR3 loop spans 15 amino acids. The DNA of the CDR3 is TGTGCCAGCAGCTTAGTACTAGCGGGTTGGGAGACCCAGTACTTC. This encodes CASSLVLAGWETQYF.

This clonotype was counted many times. The genes are TRBV11-2 and TRBJ2-3; the D gene is possibly TRBD2 (5 bases). CDR3 length: 16 amino acids. V shed 1 base and J shed 2 bases, with 13 bases lying between them. Per the germline V gene, CDR1 is SGHAT and CDR2 is FQNNGV. The CDR3 spells CASSLGPAESTDTQYF. DNA of the CDR3: TGTGCCAGCAGCTTAGGTCCAGCGGAGTCCACAGATACGCAGTATTTT.

This clonotype was found many times. The chain uses TRBV29-1 and TRBJ2-3; 8 positions match TRBD2. This CDR3 contains 14 residues. The germline V gene has CDR1 SQVTM and CDR2 ANQGSEA. The V segment lost 6 bases and the J segment 2 bases; nucleotides outside the gene matches: 7. CDR3 protein: CSVDPAGVTDTQYF. The CDR3 nucleotides read TGCAGCGTGGACCCAGCGGGGGTCACAGATACGCAGTATTTT.

A word on this clonotype: A read error is possible here, since a much larger clone lies one base away. The chain recombines TRBV5-1 with TRBJ2-1, with D tentatively TRBD1 (5 bases). CDR1 is SGHRS, CDR2 YFSETQ, per germline. The germline V and J ends were trimmed by 1 base and 9 bases, with 11 bases remaining between them. The CDR3 spans 13 residues. CDR3 nucleotides: TGCGCCAGCAGCTTGCAGGGCAACATTGAGCAGTTCTTC. This codes for CASSLQGNIEQFF.

This clonotype came up many times. The J gene is TRBJ1-2, the V gene TRBV12-3 or TRBV12-4, with 7 bases aligning to TRBD1. The CDR3 extends over 13 amino acids. After removal of 5 bases from V and 4 bases from J, the junction contained 4 bases not matched to a gene. The chain's CDR3 is CASSKGAIYGYTF. The CDR3 DNA reads as TGTGCCAGCAGTAAGGGGGCGATCTATGGCTACACCTTC.

This clonotype has just a few counts. The genes are TRBV6-1 and TRBJ2-7; D is undetermined. Looked up from germline, CDR1 is MNHNS and CDR2 is SASEGT. V lost 2 bases to trimming and J lost 0 bases, with 8 bases between them. There are 14 residues in the CDR3. For the CDR3, the DNA is TGTGCCAGCAGTGAATGGGCTTTCTCCTACGAGCAGTACTTC. Amino acids: CASSEWAFSYEQYF.

The chain recombines TRBV9 with TRBJ1-1, with a tentative D call TRBD1 (6 bases). Germline CDR1 and CDR2: SGDLS and YYNGEE. CDR3 length: 14 residues. The ends were cut back, 3 bases at V and 1 base at J, with 10 bases in the middle. The CDR3 protein is CASSAAGQNTEAFF. For the CDR3, the DNA is TGTGCCAGCAGCGCCGCGGGACAGAACACTGAAGCTTTCTTT. The full variable domain, its missing parts supplied by reference TRBV9 and TRBJ1-1, is DSGVTQTPKHLITATGQRVTLRCSPRSGDLSVYWYQQSLDQGLQFLIQYYNGEERAKGNILERFSAQQFPDLHSELNLSSLELGDSALYFCASSAAGQNTEAFFGQGTRLTVV.

There are a few counts of this clonotype. This chain links TRBV14 with TRBJ2-7; the D gene is possibly TRBD1 (7 bases). The germline gives CDR1 SGHDN, CDR2 FVKESK. The germline V and J ends were trimmed by 0 bases and 2 bases, with 17 bases remaining between them. The CDR3 extends over 17 amino acids. The CDR3 bases are TGTGCCAGCAGCCAAGATTTCGGGGGCAGGGGGGCCTACGAGCAGTACTTC. This encodes CASSQDFGGRGAYEQYF.

In its sample, this clonotype was seen a few times. The chain uses TRBV12-3 or TRBV12-4 and TRBJ1-4; 10 bases map to TRBD1. The CDR3 loop spans 14 amino acids. Trimming took 1 base from V and 13 from J; bases not matched to a gene: 6. CDR3 bases: TGTGCCAGCAGTTTAGTGGGACAGGGGCAGGGACTGTTTTTT. This encodes CASSLVGQGQGLFF.

The gene calls are TRBV7-9 and TRBJ1-1, with D possibly matching TRBD1 (5 bases). Germline V gene lookup returns CDR1 SEHNR and CDR2 FQNEAQ (reference sequence). CDR3 length: 15 residues. With 5 bases removed from V and 3 bases from J, the gap between germline ends came to 16 bases. CDR3 nucleotide sequence: TGTGCCAGCAGCGGGGGTCAATCGGGACACACTGAAGCTTTCTTT. Translation: CASSGGQSGHTEAFF.

There are a few counts of this clonotype. The CDR3 sequence: CSVDGKRQTDYGYTF. The DNA for the CDR3 is TGCAGCGTCGACGGGAAGAGGCAGACCGACTATGGCTACACCTTC. V and J are TRBV29-1 and TRBJ1-2; D not resolved. This CDR3 is 15 amino acids long. Trimming took off 6 bases at V and 3 bases at J, with 20 bases between the two ends. Germline V CDR1 and CDR2: SQVTM, ANQGSEA.

This clonotype has just a few counts. The chain uses TRBV20-1 and TRBJ2-2; D is ambiguous. Deletions cut 6 bases from V and 3 bases from J, with 11 bases between. The germline gives CDR1 DFQATT, CDR2 SNEGSKA (reference sequence). The CDR3 has 13 amino acids. The CDR3 sequence: CSATTLHTGELFF. The CDR3 DNA reads as TGCAGTGCAACTACCCTACACACCGGGGAGCTGTTTTTT.

This clonotype was observed a handful of times. V gene TRBV7-8 combines with J gene TRBJ2-1, with 10 bases aligning to TRBD2. CDR3 length equals 15 residues. Trimming removed 5 bases from V and 5 bases from J; junction bases left unmatched: 6. Germline loops: CDR1 SGHVS, CDR2 FQNEAQ. The CDR3 bases are TGTGCCAGCAGCGGCTCCCTAGCGGGAGACAATGAGCAGTTCTTC. It yields the protein CASSGSLAGDNEQFF. Together with reference TRBV7-8 and TRBJ2-1, the CDR3 gives the full variable domain: GAGVSQSPRYKVAKRGQDVALRCDPISGHVSLFWYQQALGQGPEFLTYFQNEAQLDKSGLPSDRFFAERPEGSVSTLKIQRTQQEDSAVYLCASSGSLAGDNEQFFGPGTRLTVL.

This clonotype was seen at least ten times. This chain joins TRBV12-3 or TRBV12-4 and TRBJ2-1; 8 positions match TRBD1. The CDR3 is made up of 12 amino acids. V was pared by 6 bases and J by 10 bases, with 5 bases of the junction left unmatched. CDR3 DNA sequence: TGTGCCAGCAGCATCGGGACAGGCGAGCAGTTCTTC. This encodes CASSIGTGEQFF.

The chain carries TRBV20-1 and TRBJ2-1; 15 positions agree with TRBD2. Trimming at V came to 3 bases and at J to 6 bases, leaving 6 bases not matched to a gene. Germline V lookup: CDR1 DFQATT, CDR2 SNEGSKA (reference sequence). The CDR3 is 16 residues long. This CDR3 is CSASGGLAGGLNEQFF. The CDR3 nucleotides are TGCAGTGCTAGCGGAGGACTAGCGGGAGGGCTCAATGAGCAGTTCTTC.

This clonotype was counted a few times. The V call is TRBV4-3, the J call TRBJ2-1; 12 positions match TRBD2. Germline loops: CDR1 LGHNA, CDR2 YSLEER. The CDR3 totals 18 residues. J lost 0 bases, V lost 0 bases, and 3 bases had no gene match. CDR3 in DNA: TGCGCCAGCAGCCAAGATCCGACTAGCGGGAGCTCCTACAATGAGCAGTTCTTC. Protein sequence: CASSQDPTSGSSYNEQFF.

The sample holds many counts of this clonotype. The chain couples TRBV11-2 to TRBJ1-6; D gene uncertain. Trimming took off 3 bases at V and 4 bases at J, with 4 bases between the two ends. Germline V CDR1 and CDR2: SGHAT, FQNNGV. This CDR3 is 13 amino acids long. The DNA for the CDR3 is TGTGCCAGCAGCTTCGGATATAATTCACCCCTCCACTTT. This gives the protein CASSFGYNSPLHF.

This clonotype was seen many times. The chain employs TRBV12-3 or TRBV12-4 and TRBJ2-5; no reliable D call. CDR3 length equals 16 residues. V gave up 3 bases and J gave up 4 bases, with 18 bases separating them. The CDR3 loop is CASSLTPPGRRETQYF. CDR3 nucleotide sequence: TGTGCCAGCAGTTTGACACCCCCCGGACGGAGAGAGACCCAGTACTTC.

The genes are TRBV11-2 and TRBJ2-3; no clear D. CDR1 and CDR2 from the germline V gene are SGHAT and FQNNGV. The CDR3 spans 14 residues. V was cut by 0 bases and J by 2 bases, with 6 bases left in between. For the CDR3, the DNA is TGTGCCAGCAGCTTAGAAGTTCCCACAGATACGCAGTATTTT. It encodes CASSLEVPTDTQYF.